The clone carrying this T cell receptor beta chain was detected many times. Trimming shortened V by 0 bases and J by 5 bases, and 14 bases separated the two germline ends. This CDR3 has 16 amino acids. CDR1 and CDR2 from the germline V gene are SEHNR and FQNEAQ (reference sequence). Assay execution proceeded at the deep level. The authors split each subset's genomic DNA evenly across several immunoSEQ plates. The sorted-subset replicate PCRs were given around 0.2 ug DNA, which is about 29,000 T cell genomes. Here immunoSEQ multiplex PCR was the method, and the copy in TCRdb shows in-frame clones only, minus some. The sample lists some 660,000 clones, about three quarters seen once, with around 2% in the top ten. Donors were Caucasian adults residing in Nashville, Tennessee, USA. This entry is derived from a study of shared clonotypes between healthy human individuals.

Material: memory CD4+ T cells sorted from blood. Subset of the sample: CD45RA-negative fraction. This chain links TRBV7-9 with TRBJ2-1, with unresolved D. This TCR was sampled from a woman under 40 in good health. Here the CDR3 reads CASSLAPESEHNEQFF. The CDR3 region has the DNA TGTGCCAGCAGCTTAGCGCCGGAGTCTGAACACAATGAGCAGTTCTTC.